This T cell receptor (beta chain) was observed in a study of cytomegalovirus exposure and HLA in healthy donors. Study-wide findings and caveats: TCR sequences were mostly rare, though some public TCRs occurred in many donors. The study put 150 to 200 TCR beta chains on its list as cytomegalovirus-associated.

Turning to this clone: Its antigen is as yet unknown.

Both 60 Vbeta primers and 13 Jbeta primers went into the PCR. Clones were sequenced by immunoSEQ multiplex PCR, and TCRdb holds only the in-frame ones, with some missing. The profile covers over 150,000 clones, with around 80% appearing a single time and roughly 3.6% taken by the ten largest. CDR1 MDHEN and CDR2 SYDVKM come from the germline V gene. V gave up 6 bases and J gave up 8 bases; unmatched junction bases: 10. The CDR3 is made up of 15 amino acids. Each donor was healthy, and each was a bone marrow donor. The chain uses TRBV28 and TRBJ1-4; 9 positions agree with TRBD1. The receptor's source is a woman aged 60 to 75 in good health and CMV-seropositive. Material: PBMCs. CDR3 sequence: CASSHRDRDNEKLFF. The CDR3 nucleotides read TGTGCCAGCAGCCATAGGGACAGGGACAACGAAAAACTGTTTTTT.